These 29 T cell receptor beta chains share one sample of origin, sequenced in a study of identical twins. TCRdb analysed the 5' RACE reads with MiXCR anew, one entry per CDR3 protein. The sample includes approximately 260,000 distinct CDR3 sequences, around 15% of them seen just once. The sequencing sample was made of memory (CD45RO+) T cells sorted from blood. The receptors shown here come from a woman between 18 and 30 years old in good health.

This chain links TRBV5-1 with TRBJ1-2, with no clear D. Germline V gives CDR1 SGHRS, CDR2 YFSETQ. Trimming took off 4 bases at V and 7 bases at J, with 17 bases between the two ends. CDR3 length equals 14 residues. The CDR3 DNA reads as TGCGCCAGCAGCACCGCCGACGGGTTCGGTGGCTACACCTTC. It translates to CASSTADGFGGYTF.

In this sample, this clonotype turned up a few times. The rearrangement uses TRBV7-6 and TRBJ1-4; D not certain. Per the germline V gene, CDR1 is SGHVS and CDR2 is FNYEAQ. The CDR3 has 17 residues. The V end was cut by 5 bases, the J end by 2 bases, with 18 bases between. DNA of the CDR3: TGTGCCAGCAGCAAGCAGCAACGACGAGGGACTAATGAAAAACTGTTTTTT. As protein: CASSKQQRRGTNEKLFF.

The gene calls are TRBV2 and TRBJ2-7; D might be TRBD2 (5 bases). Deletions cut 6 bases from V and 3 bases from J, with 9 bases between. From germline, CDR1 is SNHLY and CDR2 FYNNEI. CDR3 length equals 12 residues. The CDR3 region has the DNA TGTGCCAGCAGAACTAGAAGCTACGAGCAGTACTTC. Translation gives CASRTRSYEQYF.

The CDR3 loop is CASSYSRSSGNTIYF. CDR3 coding DNA: TGTGCCAGCAGTTACTCGAGGTCCAGCGGAAACACCATATATTTT. The chain employs TRBV6-2 or TRBV6-3 and TRBJ1-3; D is ambiguous. Deletions cut 0 bases from V and 4 bases from J, with 10 bases between. CDR3 length: 15 residues. The germline V gene has CDR1 MNHEY and CDR2 SVGEGT.

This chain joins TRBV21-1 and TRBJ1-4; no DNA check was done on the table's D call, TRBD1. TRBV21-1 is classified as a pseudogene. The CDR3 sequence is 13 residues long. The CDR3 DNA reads TGTGCCAGGACAGGGGCGTTTAATGAAAAACTGTTTTTT. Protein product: CARTGAFNEKLFF.

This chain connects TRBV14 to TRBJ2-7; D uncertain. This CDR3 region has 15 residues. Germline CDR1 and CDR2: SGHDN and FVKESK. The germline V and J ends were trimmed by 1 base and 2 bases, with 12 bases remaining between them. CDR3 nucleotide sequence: TGTGCCAGCAGCCAAGGGGGAAGCTTACCCTACGAGCAGTACTTC. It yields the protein CASSQGGSLPYEQYF.

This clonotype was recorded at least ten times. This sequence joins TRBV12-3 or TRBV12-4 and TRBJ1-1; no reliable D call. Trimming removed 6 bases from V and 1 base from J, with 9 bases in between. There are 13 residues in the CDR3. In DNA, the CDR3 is TGTGCCAGCAGCGCTCGAGGGAACACTGAAGCTTTCTTT. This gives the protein CASSARGNTEAFF.

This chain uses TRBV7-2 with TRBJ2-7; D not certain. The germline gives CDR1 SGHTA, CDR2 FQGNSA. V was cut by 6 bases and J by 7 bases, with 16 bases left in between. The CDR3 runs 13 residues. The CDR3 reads CASRPTPQAEQYF. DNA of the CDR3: TGTGCCAGCAGGCCCACCCCCCAAGCGGAGCAGTACTTC.

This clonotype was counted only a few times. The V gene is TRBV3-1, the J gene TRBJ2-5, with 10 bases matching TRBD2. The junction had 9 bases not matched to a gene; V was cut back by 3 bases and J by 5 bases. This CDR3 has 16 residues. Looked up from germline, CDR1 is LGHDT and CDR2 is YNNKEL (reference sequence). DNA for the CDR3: TGTGCCAGCAGCCACGGGGGACTAGCGAAATATGAGACCCAGTACTTC. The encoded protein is CASSHGGLAKYETQYF.

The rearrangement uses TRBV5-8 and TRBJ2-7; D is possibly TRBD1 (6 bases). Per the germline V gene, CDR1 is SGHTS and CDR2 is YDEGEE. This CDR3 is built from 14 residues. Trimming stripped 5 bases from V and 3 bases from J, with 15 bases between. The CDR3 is CASSLGGSCYEQYF. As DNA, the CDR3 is TGTGCCAGCAGTCTTGGGGGCAGCTGCTACGAGCAGTACTTC.

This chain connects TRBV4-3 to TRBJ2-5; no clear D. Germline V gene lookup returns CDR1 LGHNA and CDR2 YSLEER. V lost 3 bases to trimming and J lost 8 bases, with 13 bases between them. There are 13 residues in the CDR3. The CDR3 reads CASSQVSGTTQYF. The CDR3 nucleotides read TGCGCCAGCAGCCAGGTATCCGGAACCACCCAGTACTTC.

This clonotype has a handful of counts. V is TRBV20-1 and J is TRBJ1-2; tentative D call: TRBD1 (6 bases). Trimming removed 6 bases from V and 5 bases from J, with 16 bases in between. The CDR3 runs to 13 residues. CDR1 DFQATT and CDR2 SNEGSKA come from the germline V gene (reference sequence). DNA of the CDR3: TGCAGTGCCGGGGGAGGGGGTACTTATGGCTACACCTTC. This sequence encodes CSAGGGGTYGYTF.

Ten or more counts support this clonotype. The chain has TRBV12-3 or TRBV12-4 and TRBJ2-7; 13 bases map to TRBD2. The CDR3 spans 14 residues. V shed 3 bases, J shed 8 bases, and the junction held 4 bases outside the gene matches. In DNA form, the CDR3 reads TGTGCCAGCAGTTTCGGACTAGCGGGAGACAAGCAGTACTTC. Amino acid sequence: CASSFGLAGDKQYF.

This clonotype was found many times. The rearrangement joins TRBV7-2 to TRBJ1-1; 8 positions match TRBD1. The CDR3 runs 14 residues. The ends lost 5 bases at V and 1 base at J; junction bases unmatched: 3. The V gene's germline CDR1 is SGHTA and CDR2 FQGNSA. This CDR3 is CASSRQGWNTEAFF. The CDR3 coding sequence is TGTGCCAGCAGCCGACAGGGGTGGAACACTGAAGCTTTCTTT.

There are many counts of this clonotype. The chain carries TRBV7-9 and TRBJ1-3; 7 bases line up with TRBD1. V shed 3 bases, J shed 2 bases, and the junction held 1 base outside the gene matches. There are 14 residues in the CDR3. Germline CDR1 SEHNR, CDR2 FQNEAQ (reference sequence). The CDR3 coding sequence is TGTGCCAGCAGCTTCGGGACAGCTGGAAACACCATATATTTT. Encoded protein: CASSFGTAGNTIYF.

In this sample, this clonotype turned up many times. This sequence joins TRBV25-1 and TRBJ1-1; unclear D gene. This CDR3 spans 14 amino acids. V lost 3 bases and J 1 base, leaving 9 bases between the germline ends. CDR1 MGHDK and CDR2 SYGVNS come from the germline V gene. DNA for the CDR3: TGTGCCAGCAGTGATTGGACGGGGAACACTGAAGCTTTCTTT. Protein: CASSDWTGNTEAFF.

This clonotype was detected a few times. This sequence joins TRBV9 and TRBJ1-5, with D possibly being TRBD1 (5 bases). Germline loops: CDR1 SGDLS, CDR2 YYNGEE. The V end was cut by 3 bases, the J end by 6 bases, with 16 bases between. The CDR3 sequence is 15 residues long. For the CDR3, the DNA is TGTGCCAGCAGCGCTGGGGGGGAAGTCAGTCAGCCCCAGCATTTT. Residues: CASSAGGEVSQPQHF.

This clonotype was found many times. The DNA for the CDR3 is TGTGCCAGCAGCCACCTCACAAGCTATGGCTACACCTTC. Its translation is CASSHLTSYGYTF. This chain joins TRBV3-1 and TRBJ1-2; no reliable D call. The CDR3 totals 13 residues. Germline lookup yields CDR1 LGHDT and CDR2 YNNKEL (reference sequence). Between the trimmed V and J ends, which lost 3 bases and 4 bases, there was a span of 9 bases.

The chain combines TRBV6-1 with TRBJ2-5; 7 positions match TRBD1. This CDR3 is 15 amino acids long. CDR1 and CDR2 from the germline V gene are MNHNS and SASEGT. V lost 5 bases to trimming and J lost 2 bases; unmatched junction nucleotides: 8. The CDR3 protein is CASSPAGGVQETQYF. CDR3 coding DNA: TGTGCCAGCAGTCCGGCAGGGGGAGTGCAAGAGACCCAGTACTTC.

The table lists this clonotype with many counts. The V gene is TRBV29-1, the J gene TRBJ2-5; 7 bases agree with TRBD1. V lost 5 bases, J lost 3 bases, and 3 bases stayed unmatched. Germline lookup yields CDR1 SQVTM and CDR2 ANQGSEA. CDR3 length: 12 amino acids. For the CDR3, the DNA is TGCAGCGTTCTCGGGACAGAAGAGACCCAGTACTTC. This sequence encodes CSVLGTEETQYF.

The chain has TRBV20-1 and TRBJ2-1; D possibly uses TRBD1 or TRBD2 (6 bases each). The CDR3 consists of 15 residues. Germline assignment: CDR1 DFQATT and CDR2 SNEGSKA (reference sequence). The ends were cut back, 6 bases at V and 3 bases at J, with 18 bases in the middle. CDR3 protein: CSAPGGPRYYNEQFF. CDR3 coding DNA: TGCAGTGCCCCTGGGGGGCCTAGATACTACAATGAGCAGTTCTTC.

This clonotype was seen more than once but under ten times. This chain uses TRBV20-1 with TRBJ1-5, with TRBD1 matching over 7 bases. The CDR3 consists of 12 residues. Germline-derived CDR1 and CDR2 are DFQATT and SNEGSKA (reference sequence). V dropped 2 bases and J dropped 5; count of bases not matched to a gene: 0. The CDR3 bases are TGCAGTGCTAGAACAGGGGATCAGCCCCAGCATTTT. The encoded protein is CSARTGDQPQHF.

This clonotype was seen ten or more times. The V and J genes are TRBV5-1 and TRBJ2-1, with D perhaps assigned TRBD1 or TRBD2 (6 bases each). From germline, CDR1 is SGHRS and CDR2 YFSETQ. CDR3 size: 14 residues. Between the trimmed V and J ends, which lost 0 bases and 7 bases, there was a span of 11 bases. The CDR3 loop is CASSLEGGPNEQFF. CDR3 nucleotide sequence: TGCGCCAGCAGCTTGGAGGGGGGCCCGAATGAGCAGTTCTTC.

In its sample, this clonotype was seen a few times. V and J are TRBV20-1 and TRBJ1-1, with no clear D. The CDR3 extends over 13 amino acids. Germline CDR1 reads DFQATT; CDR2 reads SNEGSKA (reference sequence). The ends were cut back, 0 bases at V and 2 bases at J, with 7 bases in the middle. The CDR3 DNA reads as TGCAGTGCTAGAGACCCCCGTAACACTGAAGCTTTCTTT. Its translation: CSARDPRNTEAFF.

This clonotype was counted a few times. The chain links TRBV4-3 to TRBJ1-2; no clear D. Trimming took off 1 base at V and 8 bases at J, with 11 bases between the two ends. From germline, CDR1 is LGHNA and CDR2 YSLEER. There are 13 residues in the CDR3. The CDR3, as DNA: TGCGCCAGCAGCCAAGTCGGAGCGCGAGGCTACACCTTC. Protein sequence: CASSQVGARGYTF.

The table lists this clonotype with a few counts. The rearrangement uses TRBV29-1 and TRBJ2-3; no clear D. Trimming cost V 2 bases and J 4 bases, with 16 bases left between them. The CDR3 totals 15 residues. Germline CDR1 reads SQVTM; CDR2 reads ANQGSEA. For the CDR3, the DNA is TGCAGCGTTGAACGACTCCGAGGTTTAGCAGATACGCAGTATTTT. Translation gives CSVERLRGLADTQYF.

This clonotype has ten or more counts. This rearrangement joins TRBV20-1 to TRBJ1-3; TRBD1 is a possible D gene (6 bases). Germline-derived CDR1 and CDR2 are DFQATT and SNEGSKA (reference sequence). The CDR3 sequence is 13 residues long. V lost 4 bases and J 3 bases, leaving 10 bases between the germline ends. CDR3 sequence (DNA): TGCAGTGCTACGACAGGTCTTGGAAACACCATATATTTT. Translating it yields CSATTGLGNTIYF.

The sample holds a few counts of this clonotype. Here the CDR3 reads CSARSVGPYTDTQYF. DNA for the CDR3: TGCAGTGCTAGAAGCGTGGGGCCATACACAGATACGCAGTATTTT. The chain couples TRBV20-1 to TRBJ2-3; a possible D gene is TRBD1 (5 bases). This CDR3 has 15 residues. Germline CDR1 is DFQATT and CDR2 is SNEGSKA (reference sequence). V lost 2 bases, J lost 2 bases, and 14 bases lay in between.

This CDR3 is CATSRGGQGEKLFF. The CDR3 DNA reads as TGTGCCACCAGCAGGGGTGGACAGGGCGAAAAACTGTTTTTT. The genes are TRBV15 and TRBJ1-4, with 8 bases fitting TRBD1. Unmatched junction bases numbered 5, after V lost 3 bases and J lost 8 bases. The CDR3 has 14 residues. From germline, CDR1 is LNHNV and CDR2 YYDKDF (reference sequence).